A single TCR beta chain is shown here with its context. Its antigen is unidentified. Trimming removed 1 base from V and 0 bases from J, with 16 bases in between. This CDR3 has 17 residues. Germline-derived CDR1 and CDR2 are MGHRA and YSYEKL. The data were taken from a study of graft-versus-host responses after intestinal transplantation. Background on the study: Recipients received multivisceral, liver-intestinal, or isolated intestinal transplants. Recipients uniformly received anti-thymocyte globulin induction, followed by tacrolimus and steroids for about three years.

Repertoires were generated with immunoSEQ multiplex PCR, while TCRdb's copy carries only in-frame clones and drops some. The sample lists about 120,000 clones, roughly 96% seen once, with more than 2.5% in the top ten. General study points: Within the allografts of patients who had graft-donor T cell macrochimerism, graft-versus-host to host-versus-graft clonal ratios were high. GvH clones were found in recipient marrow; some appeared first in ileum or blood.

The TCR was taken from a human donor who received an intestinal transplant. The chain employs TRBV4-1 and TRBJ2-7; possibly TRBD1 or TRBD2 for D (5 bases each). The specimen comprised unstimulated CD8+ T cells sorted from spleen or lymph node cells, sampled before intestinal transplant. The DNA of the CDR3 is TGCGCCAGCAGCCAAGTGGTGTCCGGGACGAGCTCCTACGAGCAGTACTTC. Translated: CASSQVVSGTSSYEQYF.